This T cell receptor (beta chain) was captured by sequencing in a study of vaccination and CD4 T cells after COVID-19 (dated by TCRdb to 2022 to 2024). Background for the entire study: The convalescent cohort comprised six males and four females, including two Hispanic individuals, seven Caucasians, two Asians and one multiracial person. Each participant got two doses of either the Pfizer-BioNTech BNT162b2 vaccine (n=8) or the Moderna mRNA-1273 vaccine (n=2). Post-COVID blood samples from convalescent patients were collected a median of 101 days after diagnosis, with a range of 35 to 161 days. Post-vaccine blood samples were taken a median of roughly 75 days after the second vaccine dose, with a range of about 13 to 250 days. Overlapping spike peptide pools from SARS-CoV-2 and from the common cold coronaviruses HCoV-NL63, HCoV-OC43 and HCoV-229E were used as culture stimuli. Control cultures received a CEFX viral epitope pool as the positive control, an HIV-1 Nef peptide pool as the negative control, or no peptide. In around 9 COVID-19 convalescent patients and a few infection-naive healthy vaccine recipients, researchers compared the spike-specific CD4+ TCR repertoire from before mRNA vaccination with the repertoire from after. Memory CD4+ T cell crossreactivity between SARS-CoV-2 and common cold coronavirus spike proteins was assessed at the TCR clonotype level in an earlier paper using these donors. Findings and caveats that apply to the study as a whole: Relatively few convalescent patients were included in the study, and early timepoints after natural infection were not analyzed. In convalescent patients, nearly all vaccine-specific clones (304 of 307) were found to be mono-reactive for SARS-CoV-2 spike rather than cross-reactive with common cold coronaviruses. In convalescent patients, a median roughly 87% of post-vaccine SARS-CoV-2-reactive clones were detected only after vaccination, suggesting vaccine-specific priming. Although the median number of SARS-CoV-2-reactive clonotypes went up from around 19 after infection to 35 to 40 after vaccination, the increase was not significant.

Reading the label with the study, this specimen's treatment or condition is: approximately 11-day PBMC culture with coronavirus spike peptide pools or control peptides (ViraFEST assay). CD4+ T cells from unexposed donors were collected before the COVID-19 pandemic (2011-2018). To expand antigen-specific T cells with peptide pools and then pick out the expanded clonotypes through TCR sequencing, the study relied on the ViraFEST assay. Roughly 2 million PBMCs per well were cultured in IMDM with roughly 5% human AB serum and 7.5 to 10 IU/ml IL-2, plus 10 ug/ml peptide pools. On days 3 and 7, half of the culture medium was replaced with fresh IL-2-containing medium. After 9 to 10 days of culture, CD4+ T cells were isolated by negative selection using the EasySep CD4+ T cell isolation kit. As far as cell numbers permitted, CD4+ T cells from unexposed donors were tested for reactivity against SARS-CoV-2 S and N as well as four spike pools from common cold coronaviruses. PBMCs were separated from whole blood using Ficoll-Paque Plus gradient centrifugation and then either used fresh or cryopreserved at -140C. Culture conditions were generally each tested in triplicate wells. The leukapheresis product used for the unexposed donors was purchased from a commercial source.

There are 16 amino acids in the CDR3, from cysteine to phenylalanine inclusive. The retained sequence is limited to the CDR3, 48 bases, with the frame set at the first base. The germline V gene provides CDR1 SGHVS and CDR2 FNYEAQ. Trimming takes 2 bases off V and 6 bases off J; junction bases not matched to a gene: 8. The method behind the library was PCR. DNA from cultured CD4+ T cells was subjected to TCR sequencing with the Oncomine TCR Beta short-read assay at the Johns Hopkins FTIC core. The QIAamp micro DNA kit was used to extract genomic DNA from the cultured CD4+ T cells. Oncomine TCR Beta libraries made from cultured CD4+ T cells were pooled using unique dual indexes and sequenced on an Illumina iSeq 100. The published analysis was carried out like this. Non-productive sequences were filtered out, and CDR3s that did not start with C, did not end with F or W, or were shorter than 7 amino acids were discarded. Antigen-specific clonotypes were identified with the MANAFEST web application by comparing peptide-stimulated wells with reference and other culture wells. For a clone to be called positive, the clone needed an FDR below 0.05, an odds ratio above 5, and a productive frequency above 0.1% in at least two of three replicate wells. A clonotype counted as cross-reactive if it showed significant expansion both in the SARS-CoV-2 spike wells and in at least one common cold coronavirus spike condition. CDR3 homology was assessed with Levenshtein distances (stringdist) and unrooted phylogenetic trees (ape) in R version 3.6.1. Through fastp at Q25 and MiXCR, TCRdb rebuilt clones from the public reads, retaining in-frame beta chains. Each entry merges the rows of one CDR3 protein and shows their most common DNA and genes. For this entry, the V and J calls and clone size follow TCRdb and not the study's own pipeline. Across this sample there are about 6,100 distinct CDR3 sequences, with approximately 47% seen only once. Together, the top ten hold about two fifths of the sample.

In regard to this clonotype: The antigen this receptor binds is unknown. One base away there is no much larger clone; base qualities are not given.

Here the chain combines TRBV7-6 and TRBJ2-2; 8 of the junction bases match TRBD2. This sequence was found in a human donor in good health. Sequenced sample: CD4+ T cells from blood, cultured in vitro. The bases are TGTGCCAGCAGCTTACTAGCGCGGGGGGTATCCGGGGAGCTGTTTTTT. Translated, it reads CASSLLARGVSGELFF. The variable domain in full, with residues beyond the CDR3 obtained from the reference TRBV7-6 and TRBJ2-2 genes, is GAGVSQSPRYKVTKRGQDVALRCDPISGHVSLYWYRQALGQGPEFLTYFNYEAQQDKSGLPNDRFSAERPEGSISTLTIQRTEQRDSAMYRCASSLLARGVSGELFFGEGSRLTVL.